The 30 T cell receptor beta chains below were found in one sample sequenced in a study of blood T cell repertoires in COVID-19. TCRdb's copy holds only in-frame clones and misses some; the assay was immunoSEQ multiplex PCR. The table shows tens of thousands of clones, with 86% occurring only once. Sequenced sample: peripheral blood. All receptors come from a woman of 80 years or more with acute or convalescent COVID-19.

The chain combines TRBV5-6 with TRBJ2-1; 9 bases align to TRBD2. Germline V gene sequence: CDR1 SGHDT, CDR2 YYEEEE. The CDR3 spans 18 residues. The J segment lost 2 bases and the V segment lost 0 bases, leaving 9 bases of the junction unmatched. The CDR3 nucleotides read TGTGCCAGCAGCTTGGGTGTCCTAGCGGGATCCACCTACAATGAGCAGTTCTTC. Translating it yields CASSLGVLAGSTYNEQFF.

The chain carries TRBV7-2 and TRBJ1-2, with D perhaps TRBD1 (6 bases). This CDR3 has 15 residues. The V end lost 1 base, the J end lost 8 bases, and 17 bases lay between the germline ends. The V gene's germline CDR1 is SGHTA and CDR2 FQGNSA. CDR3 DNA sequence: TGTGCCAGCAGCTTAGATTTCTGGCAGGGGATGGGCTACACCTTC. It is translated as CASSLDFWQGMGYTF.

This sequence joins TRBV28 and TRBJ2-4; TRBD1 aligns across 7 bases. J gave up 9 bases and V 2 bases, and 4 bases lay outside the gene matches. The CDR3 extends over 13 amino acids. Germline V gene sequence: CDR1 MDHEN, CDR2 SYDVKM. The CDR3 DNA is TGTGCCAGCAGTTTACAACAGGGGACCATTCAGTACTTC. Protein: CASSLQQGTIQYF.

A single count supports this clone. For the CDR3, the DNA is TGTGCCAGCAGCCAAGATCTCACAAGCATTCAGTACTTC. This encodes CASSQDLTSIQYF. The rearrangement joins TRBV3-1 (or the pseudogene TRBV3-2) to TRBJ2-4; D is undetermined. The germline V gene encodes CDR1 LGHDT and CDR2 YNNKEL (reference sequence). This CDR3 is 13 amino acids long. Trimming took off 0 bases at V and 9 bases at J, with 9 bases between the two ends.

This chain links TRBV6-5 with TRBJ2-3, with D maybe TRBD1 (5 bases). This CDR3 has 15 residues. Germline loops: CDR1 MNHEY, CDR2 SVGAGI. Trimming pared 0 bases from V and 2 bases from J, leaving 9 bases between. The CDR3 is CASSYSSGPTDTQYF. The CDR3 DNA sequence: TGTGCCAGCAGTTACTCGTCAGGGCCCACAGATACGCAGTATTTT.

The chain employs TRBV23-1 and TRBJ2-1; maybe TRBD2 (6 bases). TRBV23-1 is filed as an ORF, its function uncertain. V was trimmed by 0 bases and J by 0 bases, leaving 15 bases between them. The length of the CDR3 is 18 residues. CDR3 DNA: TGCGCCAGCAGTCAATCCCGCGGGGTATTACGCTCCTACAATGAGCAGTTCTTC. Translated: CASSQSRGVLRSYNEQFF.

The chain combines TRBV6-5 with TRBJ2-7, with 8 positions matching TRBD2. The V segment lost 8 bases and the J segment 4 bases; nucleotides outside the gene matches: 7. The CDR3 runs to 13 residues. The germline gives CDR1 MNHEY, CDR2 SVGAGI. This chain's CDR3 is CASLRGGRYEQYF. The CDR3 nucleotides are TGTGCCAGCCTTCGGGGGGGCCGATACGAGCAGTACTTC.

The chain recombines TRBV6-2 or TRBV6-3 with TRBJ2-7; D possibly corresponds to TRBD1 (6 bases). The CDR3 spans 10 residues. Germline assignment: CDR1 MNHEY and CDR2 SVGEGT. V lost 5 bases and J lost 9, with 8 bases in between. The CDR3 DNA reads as TGTGCCAGCAGTAACAGGGTGCAGTACTTC. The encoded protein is CASSNRVQYF.

Here the CDR3 reads CASSLFNSQMNTEAFF. DNA for the CDR3: TGCGCCAGCAGCTTGTTTAACAGCCAAATGAACACTGAAGCTTTCTTT. This chain uses TRBV5-1 with TRBJ1-1; no clear D. This CDR3 has 16 amino acids. Trimming stripped 1 base from V and 0 bases from J, with 13 bases between. Germline CDR1 SGHRS, CDR2 YFSETQ.

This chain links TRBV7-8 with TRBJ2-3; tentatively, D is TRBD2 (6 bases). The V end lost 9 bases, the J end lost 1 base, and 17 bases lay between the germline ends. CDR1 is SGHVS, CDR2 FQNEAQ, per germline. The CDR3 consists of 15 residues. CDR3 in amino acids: CASDGGGAGTDTQYF. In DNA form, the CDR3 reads TGTGCCAGTGATGGAGGAGGGGCTGGCACAGATACGCAGTATTTT.

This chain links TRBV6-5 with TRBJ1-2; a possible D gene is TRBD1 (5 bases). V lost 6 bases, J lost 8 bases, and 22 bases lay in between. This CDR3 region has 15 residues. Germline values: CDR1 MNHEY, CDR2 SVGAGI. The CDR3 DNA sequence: TGTGCCAGCAGCCCCGGGGGACCCTCGCGGTACGGCTACACCTTC. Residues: CASSPGGPSRYGYTF.

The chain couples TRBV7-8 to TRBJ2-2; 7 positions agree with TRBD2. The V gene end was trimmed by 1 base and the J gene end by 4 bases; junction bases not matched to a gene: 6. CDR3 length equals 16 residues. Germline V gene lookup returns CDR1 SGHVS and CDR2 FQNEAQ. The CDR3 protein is CASSLVGGSSTGELFF. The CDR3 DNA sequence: TGTGCCAGCAGCTTAGTCGGCGGGAGTTCCACCGGGGAGCTGTTTTTT.

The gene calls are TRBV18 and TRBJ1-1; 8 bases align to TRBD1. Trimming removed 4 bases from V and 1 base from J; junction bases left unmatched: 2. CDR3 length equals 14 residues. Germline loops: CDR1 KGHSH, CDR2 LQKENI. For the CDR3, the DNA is TGTGCCAGCTCACGGGACAGGAGGAACACTGAAGCTTTCTTT. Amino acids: CASSRDRRNTEAFF.

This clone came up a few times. CDR3 sequence (DNA): TGTGCCAGCAGACAGGGTAATTCACCCCTCCACTTT. Encoded protein: CASRQGNSPLHF. The J gene is TRBJ1-6, the V gene TRBV6-5; the D gene is possibly TRBD1 (6 bases). The V end lost 6 bases, the J end lost 6 bases, and 6 bases lay between the germline ends. Per germline, CDR1 MNHEY and CDR2 SVGAGI. The CDR3 consists of 12 residues.

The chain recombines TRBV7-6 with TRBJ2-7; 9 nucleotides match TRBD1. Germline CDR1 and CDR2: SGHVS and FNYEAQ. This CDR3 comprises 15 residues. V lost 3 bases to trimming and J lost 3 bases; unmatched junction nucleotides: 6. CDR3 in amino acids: CASSLGTGSDYEQYF. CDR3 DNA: TGTGCCAGCAGCTTGGGGACAGGGAGTGACTACGAGCAGTACTTC.

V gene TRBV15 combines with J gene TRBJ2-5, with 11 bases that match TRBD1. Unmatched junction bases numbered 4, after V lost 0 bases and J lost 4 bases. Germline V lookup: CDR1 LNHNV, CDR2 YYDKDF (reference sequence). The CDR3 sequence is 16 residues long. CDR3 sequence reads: CATSRDRGTGGETQYF. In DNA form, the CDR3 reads TGTGCCACCAGCAGAGATCGTGGGACAGGGGGAGAGACCCAGTACTTC.

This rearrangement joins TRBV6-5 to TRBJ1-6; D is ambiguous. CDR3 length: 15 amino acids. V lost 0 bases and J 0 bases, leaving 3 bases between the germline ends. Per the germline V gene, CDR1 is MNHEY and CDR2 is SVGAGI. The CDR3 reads CASSYSSSYNSPLHF. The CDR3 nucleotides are TGTGCCAGCAGTTACTCCAGCTCCTATAATTCACCCCTCCACTTT.

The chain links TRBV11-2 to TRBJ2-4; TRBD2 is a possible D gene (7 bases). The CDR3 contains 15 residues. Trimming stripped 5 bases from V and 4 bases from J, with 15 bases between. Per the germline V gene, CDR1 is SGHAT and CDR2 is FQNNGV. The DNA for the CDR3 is TGTGCCAGCAGCCACCGAGGGGGGGCGAAAAACATTCAGTACTTC. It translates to CASSHRGGAKNIQYF.

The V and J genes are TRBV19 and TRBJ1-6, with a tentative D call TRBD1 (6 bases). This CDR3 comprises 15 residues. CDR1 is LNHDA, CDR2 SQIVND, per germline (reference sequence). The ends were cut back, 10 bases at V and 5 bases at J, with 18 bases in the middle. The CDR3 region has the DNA TGTGCCACACGGGAGGGGACAAACGATAATTCACCCCTCCACTTT. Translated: CATREGTNDNSPLHF.

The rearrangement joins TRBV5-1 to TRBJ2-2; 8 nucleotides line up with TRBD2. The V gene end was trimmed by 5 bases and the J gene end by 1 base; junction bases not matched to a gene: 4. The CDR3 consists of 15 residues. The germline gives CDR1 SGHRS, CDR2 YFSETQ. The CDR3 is CASSLAGMNTGELFF. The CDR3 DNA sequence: TGCGCCAGCAGTTTAGCGGGAATGAACACCGGGGAGCTGTTTTTT.

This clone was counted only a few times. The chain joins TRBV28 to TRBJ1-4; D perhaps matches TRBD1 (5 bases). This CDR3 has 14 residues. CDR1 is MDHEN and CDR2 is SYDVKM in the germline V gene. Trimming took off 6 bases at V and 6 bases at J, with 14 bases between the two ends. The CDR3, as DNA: TGTGCCAGCAGGAAAGGGCGGGGGGATGAAAAACTGTTTTTT. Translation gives CASRKGRGDEKLFF. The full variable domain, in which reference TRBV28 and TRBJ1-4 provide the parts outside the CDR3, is DVKVTQSSRYLVKRTGEKVFLECVQDMDHENMFWYRQDPGLGLRLIYFSYDVKMKEKGDIPEGYSVSREKKERFSLILESASTNQTSMYLCASRKGRGDEKLFFGSGTQLSVL.

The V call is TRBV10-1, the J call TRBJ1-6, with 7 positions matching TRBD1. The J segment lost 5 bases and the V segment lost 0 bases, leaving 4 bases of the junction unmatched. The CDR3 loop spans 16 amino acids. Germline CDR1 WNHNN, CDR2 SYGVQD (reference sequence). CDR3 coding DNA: TGCGCCAGCAGTGAGTCCGGGACAGCAAATAATTCACCCCTCCACTTT. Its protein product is CASSESGTANNSPLHF.

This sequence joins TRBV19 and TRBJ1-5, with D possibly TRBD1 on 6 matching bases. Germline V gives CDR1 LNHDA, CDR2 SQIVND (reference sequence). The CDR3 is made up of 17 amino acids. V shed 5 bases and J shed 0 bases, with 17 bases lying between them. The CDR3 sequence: CASSRDRKKNSNQPQHF. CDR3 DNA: TGTGCCAGTAGTCGCGACAGGAAGAAAAATAGCAATCAGCCCCAGCATTTT.

Written as DNA, the CDR3 is TGTGCCAGCAGCGGGACAGGGGGCACCGGGGAGCTGTTTTTT. Protein product: CASSGTGGTGELFF. This chain connects TRBV6-5 to TRBJ2-2, with 11 bases lining up with TRBD1. Losses at the gene ends were 6 bases for V and 4 bases for J; bases not matched to a gene: 1. The CDR3 extends over 14 amino acids. CDR1 MNHEY and CDR2 SVGAGI come from the germline V gene.

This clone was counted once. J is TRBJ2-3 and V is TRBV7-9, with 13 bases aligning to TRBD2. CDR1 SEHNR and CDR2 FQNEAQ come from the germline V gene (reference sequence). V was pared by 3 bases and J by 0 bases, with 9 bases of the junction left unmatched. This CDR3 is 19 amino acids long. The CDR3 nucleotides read TGTGCCAGCAGCTTCACCACTAGCGGGAGGGGTGTTAGCACAGATACGCAGTATTTT. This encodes CASSFTTSGRGVSTDTQYF.

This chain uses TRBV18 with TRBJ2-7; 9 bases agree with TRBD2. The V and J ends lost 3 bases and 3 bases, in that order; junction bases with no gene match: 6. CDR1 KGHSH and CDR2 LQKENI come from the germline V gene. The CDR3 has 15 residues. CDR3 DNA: TGTGCCAGCTCACCGGCAGCGGGAGGTCGCTACGAGCAGTACTTC. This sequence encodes CASSPAAGGRYEQYF.

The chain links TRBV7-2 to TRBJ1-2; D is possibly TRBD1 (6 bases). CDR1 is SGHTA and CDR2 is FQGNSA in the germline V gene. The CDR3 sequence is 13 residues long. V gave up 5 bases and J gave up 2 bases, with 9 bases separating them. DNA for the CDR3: TGTGCCAGCAGCCAAGGACAGAACTATGGCTACACCTTC. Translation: CASSQGQNYGYTF.

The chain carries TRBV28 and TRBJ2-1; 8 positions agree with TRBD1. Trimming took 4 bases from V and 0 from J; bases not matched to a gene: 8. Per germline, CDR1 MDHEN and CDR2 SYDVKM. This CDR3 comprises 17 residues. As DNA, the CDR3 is TGTGCCAGCAGTTCCCTCGGACAGGGCTTCTCCTACAATGAGCAGTTCTTC. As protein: CASSSLGQGFSYNEQFF.

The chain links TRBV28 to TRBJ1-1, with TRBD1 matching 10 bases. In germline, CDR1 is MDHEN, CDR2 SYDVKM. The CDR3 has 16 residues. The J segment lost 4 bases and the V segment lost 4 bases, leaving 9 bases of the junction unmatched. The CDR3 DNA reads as TGTGCCAGCAGTTCCCGACAGGGGGCATGGGGCACTGAAGCTTTCTTT. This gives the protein CASSSRQGAWGTEAFF.

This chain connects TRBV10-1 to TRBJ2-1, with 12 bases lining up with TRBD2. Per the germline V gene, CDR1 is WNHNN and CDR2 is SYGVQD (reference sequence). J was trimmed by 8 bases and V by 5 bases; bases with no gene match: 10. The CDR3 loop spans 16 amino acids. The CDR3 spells CASSRLAGVGRDEQFF. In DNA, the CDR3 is TGCGCCAGCAGTCGACTAGCGGGAGTGGGGAGGGATGAGCAGTTCTTC.